A single sample gave rise to the 13 T cell receptor beta chains below, sequenced in a study of shared T cell receptors in the human thymus (dated by TCRdb to the early 2020s). Receptors were amplified or captured by the immunoSEQ multiplex PCR assay. TCRdb holds this immuneACCESS table with in-frame rearrangements only. Some clones are missing; in checked studies, unresolved V genes explain under half, and the rest has no known cause. The sample table records 650,000 to 950,000 clones; 80% to 90% of these occur just once. About 0.011% of the sample is held by the ten biggest clonotypes. The sample was also linked to a second study, of human thymus T cells.

The sample was thymocytes. The receptors derive from a girl under three years old with a congenital heart defect. Donor details come from another sample of the same person, matched by shared clones.

Concerning this clone itself: Additional DNA sequences in this sample encode the identical CDR3. The gene calls are TRBV19 and TRBJ2-1; 10 positions match TRBD2. Germline CDR1 reads LNHDA; CDR2 reads SQIVND (reference sequence). V gave up 3 bases and J gave up 4 bases; unmatched junction bases: 3. The CDR3 sequence is 15 residues long. Here the CDR3 reads CASSISGGTYNEQFF. In nucleotides, the CDR3 is TGTGCCAGTAGTATTAGCGGGGGGACTTACAATGAGCAGTTCTTC. Full variable domain (missing parts from reference TRBV19 and TRBJ2-1): DGGITQSPKYLFRKEGQNVTLSCEQNLNHDAMYWYRQDPGQGLRLIYYSQIVNDFQKGDIAEGYSVSREKKESFPLTVTSAQKNPTAFYLCASSISGGTYNEQFFGPGTRLTVL.

The gene calls are TRBV6-1 and TRBJ2-7, with D maybe TRBD1 (5 bases). The germline V and J ends were trimmed by 3 bases and 3 bases, with 12 bases remaining between them. CDR1 and CDR2 (germline): MNHNS, SASEGT. The CDR3 is 14 amino acids. For the CDR3, the DNA is TGTGCCAGCAGTGACAGGACACGCTTCTACGAGCAGTACTTC. It encodes CASSDRTRFYEQYF.

The chain has TRBV5-1 and TRBJ2-5; D not resolved. This CDR3 contains 14 residues. Per the germline V gene, CDR1 is SGHRS and CDR2 is YFSETQ. V shed 0 bases and J shed 0 bases, with 6 bases lying between them. The CDR3 DNA sequence: TGCGCCAGCAGCTTGGCGCCGGACCAAGAGACCCAGTACTTC. Translation gives CASSLAPDQETQYF.

The gene calls are TRBV30 and TRBJ1-2, with unresolved D. Trimming shortened V by 5 bases and J by 3 bases, and 7 bases separated the two germline ends. Germline V lookup: CDR1 GTSNPN, CDR2 SVGIG (reference sequence). This CDR3 spans 11 amino acids. As DNA, the CDR3 is TGTGCCTGGGCTCGAGACTATGGCTACACCTTC. It codes for CAWARDYGYTF.

The V call is TRBV6-5, the J call TRBJ1-3; TRBD1 might be the D (6 bases). This CDR3 contains 15 residues. V was trimmed by 5 bases and J by 2 bases, leaving 13 bases between them. Germline CDR1 MNHEY, CDR2 SVGAGI. CDR3 coding DNA: TGTGCCAGCAGTAAACAGCAGGGGACTGGAAACACCATATATTTT. Its protein is CASSKQQGTGNTIYF.

The rearrangement uses TRBV11-2 and TRBJ1-4; TRBD1 matches at 7 bases. The CDR3 totals 15 residues. Germline V gene sequence: CDR1 SGHAT, CDR2 FQNNGV. After removal of 2 bases from V and 7 bases from J, the junction contained 7 bases not matched to a gene. The CDR3 reads CASSLLGQGVEKLFF. The CDR3 DNA reads TGTGCCAGCAGCTTATTGGGGCAGGGGGTTGAAAAACTGTTTTTT.

The rearrangement links TRBV6-6 to TRBJ2-1; D not resolved. The germline V gene encodes CDR1 MNHNY and CDR2 SVGAGI (reference sequence). V dropped 1 base and J dropped 9 bases, with 10 bases sitting between them. The CDR3 spans 13 residues. In nucleotides, the CDR3 is TGTGCCAGCAGTTACTTTAGATCCGCTGAGCAGTTCTTC. Translating gives CASSYFRSAEQFF.

The chain is built from TRBV4-3 and TRBJ1-1, with no clear D. The CDR3 runs to 14 residues. V was clipped by 0 bases and J by 0 bases, with 5 bases between them. Germline lookup yields CDR1 LGHNA and CDR2 YSLEER. CDR3 protein: CASSQDSVNTEAFF. Written as DNA, the CDR3 is TGCGCCAGCAGCCAAGACTCGGTGAACACTGAAGCTTTCTTT.

This sequence joins TRBV9 and TRBJ2-5, with 10 bases identical to TRBD1. The junction had 8 bases not matched to a gene; V was cut back by 3 bases and J by 3 bases. Germline V CDR1 and CDR2: SGDLS, YYNGEE. CDR3 size: 16 residues. This CDR3 reads CASSGLRDRGEETQYF. As DNA, the CDR3 is TGTGCCAGCAGCGGTCTCCGGGACAGGGGCGAAGAGACCCAGTACTTC.

This clone has a handful of counts. V usage is TRBV15 and J usage is TRBJ1-5; D may be TRBD1 (5 bases). Germline V gene lookup returns CDR1 LNHNV and CDR2 YYDKDF (reference sequence). This CDR3 spans 14 amino acids. V was trimmed by 7 bases and J by 9 bases, leaving 19 bases between them. The CDR3 DNA sequence: TGTGCCACCAACCCGGGACTTTTCAGGTCGCCCCAGCATTTT. Translating gives CATNPGLFRSPQHF.

This chain connects TRBV5-1 to TRBJ1-1; perhaps TRBD1 as D (5 bases). The length of the CDR3 is 15 residues. The V and J ends lost 3 bases and 4 bases respectively, with 16 bases between them. From germline, CDR1 is SGHRS and CDR2 YFSETQ. The CDR3 region has the DNA TGCGCCAGCAGCTCGGGCAGGCGGGGACCCACTGAAGCTTTCTTT. This gives the protein CASSSGRRGPTEAFF.

The chain uses TRBV13 and TRBJ1-2, with D unclear. In germline, CDR1 is PRHDT, CDR2 FYEKMQ (reference sequence). CDR3 length equals 16 residues. Trimming left V 3 bases short and J 5 bases short, with 19 bases between. Here the CDR3 reads CASSLSQQRFYYGYTF. DNA for the CDR3: TGTGCCAGCAGCTTGAGCCAACAGCGGTTCTATTATGGCTACACCTTC.

J is TRBJ2-5 and V is TRBV5-1; D unresolved. The V end lost 2 bases, the J end lost 4 bases, and 9 bases lay between the germline ends. CDR3 length equals 13 residues. Germline CDR1 SGHRS, CDR2 YFSETQ. The CDR3 DNA reads TGCGCCAGCAGCTTCGAGGTACGAGAGACCCAGTACTTC. Translation gives CASSFEVRETQYF.